This T cell receptor (beta chain) was sequenced in a study of blood T cell repertoires in COVID-19 (dated by TCRdb to the early 2020s). In terms of the full investigation: The collaborator samples originated in the United States, Italy and Spain and spanned the acute and convalescent phases of COVID-19. The material from the prospective study consisted of cDNA or gDNA derived from T cells, B-cell-depleted T cells, or PBMCs. Subjects who had been exposed to COVID-19, were actively infected with it, or had recovered from it provided the deeply sampled blood TCRbeta repertoires that made up the dataset. The repertoires were made available in a free public database intended to serve as a resource for research on the immune response to SARS-CoV-2. The samples were drawn from two sources: the first 160 participants of the ongoing ImmuneRACE study, and 1,254 subjects contributed by 6 global collaborators. Nearly every sample came with metadata listing a de-identified subject ID, COVID-19 status, age in years and sex. HLA class I and class II types, where available, came from metadata supplied by the sample provider rather than from assay-based typing. Overall study results and their limits: How much clinical and demographic metadata was included differed by source and by participant, and the metadata was provided uncurated.

Of note for this clone: Its antigen target is currently unknown. There are no base qualities to consult, and no much larger clone falls within one base.

Each collaborating institution followed its own protocols to collect whole blood in K2EDTA tubes. For TCRbeta analysis, collaborators shipped samples as frozen whole blood, isolated PBMCs, or DNA extracted from either of those sample types. CDR1 is given as SGHVS and CDR2 as FQNEAQ, both from the germline V gene. The CDR3 measures 15 amino acids from cysteine to phenylalanine. Of all the DNA, just the CDR3 is kept, 45 bases in frame from base 1. V sheds 1 base and J sheds 3 bases, leaving 12 bases between their ends. The immunoSEQ Assay, a bias-controlled multiplex PCR, was used to amplify TCRbeta CDR3 regions from genomic DNA. Per the authors' processing: The number of nucleated cells in each sample was estimated from the amplification of reference gene primers within the assay. To quantify the absolute abundance of each unique TCRbeta CDR3 rearrangement, sequence reads were collapsed and filtered. For each sample, productive Simpson clonality was calculated by taking the square root of Simpson's diversity index across productive rearrangements. In TCRdb, the immuneACCESS table is reduced to in-frame sequences with V and J assigned. These tables do not hold every clone; where another copy was compared, an unresolved V gene accounts for under half, and the others remain unexplained. Clonal size and the V and J genes are those of that table, whereas D and trimming came from the DNA. Here the sample has tens of thousands of clones; approximately 86% occur a single time. The ten largest clonotypes hold roughly a sixth of the sample.

The sample consisted of peripheral blood. Recombination linked TRBV7-8 to TRBJ1-1; the best D guess is TRBD1, with 6 bases matching. This receptor was obtained from a woman over 75 with acute or convalescent COVID-19. The CDR3 protein sequence reads: CASSLEPTGYTEAFF. The DNA reads TGTGCCAGCAGCTTAGAACCCACAGGGTACACTGAAGCTTTCTTT.